What follows are 11 T cell receptor beta chains derived from one specimen sequenced in a study of cytomegalovirus exposure and HLA in healthy donors. PCR used 60 Vbeta primers and 13 Jbeta primers. The method was immunoSEQ multiplex PCR; TCRdb's version includes in-frame clones alone and lacks a portion of them. Of over 150,000 clones in the sample, roughly three quarters are singletons; the top ten hold about 2.9%. Sequencing was carried out using PBMCs. These receptors were collected from a male donor in good health and CMV-seronegative.

The J gene is TRBJ2-7, the V gene TRBV7-2; perhaps TRBD1 as D (5 bases). The CDR3 length is 14 residues. Deletions cut 1 base from V and 3 bases from J, with 10 bases between. Germline V lookup: CDR1 SGHTA, CDR2 FQGNSA. The DNA for the CDR3 is TGTGCCAGCAGCTTAGGTTACAGGAACTACGAGCAGTACTTC. Amino acid sequence: CASSLGYRNYEQYF.

This chain joins TRBV6-6 and TRBJ1-2, with D unresolved. Germline assignment: CDR1 MNHNY and CDR2 SVGAGI (reference sequence). V gave up 10 bases and J gave up 5 bases, with 23 bases separating them. CDR3 length equals 15 residues. Written as DNA, the CDR3 is TGTGCCACTTCCCCCTGGGGAGGATCGGGTTATGGCTACACCTTC. Protein product: CATSPWGGSGYGYTF.

This rearrangement joins TRBV4-2 to TRBJ1-6; 8 bases map to TRBD1. The CDR3 is made up of 17 amino acids. Germline V gene sequence: CDR1 LGHNA, CDR2 YNFKEQ. The junction had 14 bases not matched to a gene; V was cut back by 4 bases and J by 9 bases. CDR3 region: CASSPYPTGGFSSPLHF. CDR3 nucleotide sequence: TGTGCCAGCAGCCCGTATCCAACAGGGGGGTTTTCTTCACCCCTCCACTTT.

J is TRBJ2-2 and V is TRBV7-3; no clear D gene. The V end was cut by 1 base, the J end by 7 bases, with 4 bases between. Germline V CDR1 and CDR2: SGHTA, FQGTGA. The CDR3 contains 12 residues. In DNA form, the CDR3 reads TGTGCCAGCAGCTTAAGAGTCGGGGAGCTGTTTTTT. This gives the protein CASSLRVGELFF.

This clone has just one count. J is TRBJ2-6 and V is TRBV7-6, with D perhaps TRBD2 (6 bases). The length of the CDR3 is 14 residues. Germline values: CDR1 SGHVS, CDR2 FNYEAQ. CDR3 sequence reads: CAGTEISGANVLTF. DNA of the CDR3: TGTGCAGGGACTGAAATCTCTGGGGCCAACGTCCTGACTTTC.

This clone occurred a few times. The same CDR3 can be traced to other DNA sequences in this sample. The chain carries TRBV6-5 and TRBJ2-7; D gene unclear. This CDR3 is built from 12 residues. Germline loops: CDR1 MNHEY, CDR2 SVGAGI. Trimming removed 3 bases at V and 2 bases at J, with 5 bases between. The CDR3 coding sequence is TGTGCCAGCAGTTATCCTACCTACGAGCAGTACTTC. It codes for CASSYPTYEQYF.

This chain connects TRBV5-6 to TRBJ1-1; perhaps TRBD1 as D (5 bases). Trimming pared 4 bases from V and 2 bases from J, leaving 12 bases between. CDR3 length: 14 residues. Germline values: CDR1 SGHDT, CDR2 YYEEEE. CDR3 amino acids: CASSVGGANTEAFF. CDR3 coding DNA: TGTGCCAGCAGCGTGGGCGGGGCCAACACTGAAGCTTTCTTT. The full variable domain, its missing parts supplied by reference TRBV5-6 and TRBJ1-1, is DAGVTQSPTHLIKTRGQQVTLRCSPKSGHDTVSWYQQALGQGPQFIFQYYEEEERQRGNFPDRFSGHQFPNYSSELNVNALLLGDSALYLCASSVGGANTEAFFGQGTRLTVV.

This clone was counted a single time. The chain joins TRBV7-9 to TRBJ1-5; possible D gene TRBD1, 5 bases. Germline values: CDR1 SEHNR, CDR2 FQNEAQ (reference sequence). The CDR3 runs to 15 residues. The V and J ends lost 2 bases and 4 bases respectively, with 12 bases between them. This chain's CDR3 is CASSLSPGGNQPQHF. The CDR3 DNA reads as TGTGCCAGCAGCTTATCACCCGGGGGGAATCAGCCCCAGCATTTT.

This chain joins TRBV6-5 and TRBJ2-1; D not resolved. The germline V and J ends were trimmed by 5 bases and 4 bases, with 12 bases remaining between them. This CDR3 has 14 residues. Germline CDR1 and CDR2: MNHEY and SVGAGI. Written as DNA, the CDR3 is TGTGCCAGCAGTCCCGGTGCCCCTTACAATGAGCAGTTCTTC. Protein product: CASSPGAPYNEQFF.

This clone was counted a single time. This chain connects TRBV11-2 to TRBJ1-6; possibly TRBD1 for D (6 bases). The V end was cut by 2 bases, the J end by 13 bases, with 15 bases between. The CDR3 runs 14 residues. Per the germline V gene, CDR1 is SGHAT and CDR2 is FQNNGV. The CDR3 DNA reads TGTGCCAGCAGCTTATATTCACAGGGTAATCCCCTCCACTTT. It translates to CASSLYSQGNPLHF.

CDR3 residues: CASSYDRVRNTIYF. In DNA, the CDR3 is TGTGCCAGCAGTTATGACAGGGTCAGAAACACCATATATTTT. V gene TRBV28 combines with J gene TRBJ1-3; the match to TRBD1 covers 7 bases. Germline V gene lookup returns CDR1 MDHEN and CDR2 SYDVKM. The CDR3 contains 14 residues. The junction had 5 bases not matched to a gene; V was cut back by 4 bases and J by 5 bases.